This T cell receptor (beta chain) is drawn from a study of CD8 T cells in ankylosing spondylitis. General study findings and limits: Reports say disease-linked clones showed up significantly more in matched ankylosing spondylitis synovial fluid. A TCR beta motif of several highly homologous variants appeared characteristic of ankylosing spondylitis blood. CD8+ by phenotype, disease-linked clones were relatively rare in peripheral blood. Prior work had noted some motif variants in reactive arthritis blood and synovial fluid.

Germline values: CDR1 SGHVS, CDR2 FQNEAQ. Between the trimmed V and J ends, which lost 6 bases and 7 bases, there was a span of 15 bases. This CDR3 contains 13 residues. Quantitative 5'-RACE with molecular barcodes was used to make the TCR beta libraries. TCRdb ran MiXCR on the 5' RACE reads and lists one entry per CDR3 protein. The data contain 250,000 to 350,000 distinct CDR3 sequences, roughly 8% of them seen just once; the ten biggest clones take up more than 14%. A word on this clonotype: Its specificity is not known.

The sample taken for sequencing was blood, either unsorted or a sorted T cell fraction (not recorded which). This chain uses TRBV7-8 with TRBJ2-5; D is perhaps TRBD2 (6 bases). This clonotype was obtained from a male donor with ankylosing spondylitis. This CDR3 reads CASSQTRSGTQYF. The CDR3 DNA is TGTGCCAGCAGTCAGACTAGAAGCGGGACCCAGTACTTC.